Following are 10 T cell receptor beta chains from one sample sequenced in a study of response to subunit inactivated influenza vaccine (dated by TCRdb to the late 2010s). The library was made by RT-PCR. TCRdb shows the sequencer as Illumina HiSeq 2500. TCRdb trimmed the raw reads at Q25, called clones with MiXCR and kept productive beta chains. Rows merge per CDR3 protein into single entries with the most common DNA and genes. The sample contains approximately 680,000 distinct CDR3 sequences, more than 15% of them found a single time. The ten largest clones capture 11% of the sample. The specimen was PBMCs from blood, collected 11 to 12 days after vaccination. Source of these receptors: a man aged 45-65 years who received an inactivated influenza vaccine. Donor details come from another sample of the same person, matched by shared clones.

The gene calls are TRBV30 and TRBJ2-1; D possibly corresponds to TRBD2 (6 bases). CDR1 GTSNPN and CDR2 SVGIG come from the germline V gene (reference sequence). Trimming took off 2 bases at V and 9 bases at J, with 14 bases between the two ends. This CDR3 spans 13 amino acids. CDR3 sequence: CAWSPRRAGEQFF. The CDR3 coding sequence is TGTGCCTGGAGTCCCCGGAGGGCCGGTGAGCAGTTCTTC.

Only a few counts were recorded for this clonotype. This chain links TRBV12-3 or TRBV12-4 with TRBJ1-4; D is uncertain. CDR3 length: 15 residues. V was cut by 7 bases and J by 2 bases, with 14 bases left in between. The CDR3 DNA reads TGTGCCAGCACCCTTTTGGGAGGGACTAATGAAAAACTGTTTTTT. Residues: CASTLLGGTNEKLFF.

This clonotype occurred a few times. DNA for the CDR3: TGTGCCACACTTAACACTGAAGCTTTCTTT. Protein sequence: CATLNTEAFF. The J gene is TRBJ1-1, the V gene TRBV28; D is unresolved. Between the trimmed V and J ends, which lost 10 bases and 2 bases, there was a span of 5 bases. Germline CDR1 is MDHEN and CDR2 is SYDVKM. The CDR3 length is 10 residues.

The rearrangement joins TRBV4-1 to TRBJ2-1; TRBD2 aligns across 12 bases. The germline CDR1 and CDR2 sequences are MGHRA and YSYEKL. Trimming cost V 0 bases and J 7 bases; bases outside gene matches: 4. This CDR3 contains 16 residues. CDR3 loop: CASSQELLAGGNEQFF. In DNA, the CDR3 is TGCGCCAGCAGCCAAGAGTTGCTAGCGGGGGGGAATGAGCAGTTCTTC.

This clonotype turned up a few times. V and J are TRBV9 and TRBJ1-5; weak D call: TRBD1 (6 bases). CDR3 length: 14 amino acids. With 0 bases removed from V and 7 bases from J, the gap between germline ends came to 11 bases. Germline V gene sequence: CDR1 SGDLS, CDR2 YYNGEE. CDR3 region: CASSVGAGAQPQHF. The CDR3 DNA reads TGTGCCAGCAGCGTAGGTGCGGGGGCACAGCCCCAGCATTTT.

This clonotype was counted a few times. The J gene is TRBJ2-5, the V gene TRBV11-2, with a weak D call TRBD1 (6 bases). Trimming stripped 5 bases from V and 1 base from J, with 8 bases between. The CDR3 length is 13 residues. CDR1 SGHAT and CDR2 FQNNGV come from the germline V gene. CDR3 residues: CASSRGGQETQYF. CDR3 DNA: TGTGCCAGCAGCCGAGGGGGCCAAGAGACCCAGTACTTC. Supplemented by reference TRBV11-2 and TRBJ2-5, the full variable domain reads EAGVAQSPRYKIIEKRQSVAFWCNPISGHATLYWYQQILGQGPKLLIQFQNNGVVDDSQLPKDRFSAERLKGVDSTLKIQPAKLEDSAVYLCASSRGGQETQYFGPGTRLLVL.

The chain is built from TRBV10-3 and TRBJ1-6; no reliable D call. The CDR3 is 14 residues long. V gave up 4 bases and J gave up 7 bases, with 11 bases separating them. CDR1 is ENHRY, CDR2 SYGVKD, per germline. For the CDR3, the DNA is TGTGCCATCAGTGTCGGAGACGGGAATTCACCCCTCCACTTT. It yields the protein CAISVGDGNSPLHF.

V is TRBV7-2 and J is TRBJ1-1, with 8 nucleotides matching TRBD1. This CDR3 is 14 amino acids long. Losses at the gene ends were 5 bases for V and 7 bases for J; bases not matched to a gene: 9. CDR1 is SGHTA and CDR2 is FQGNSA in the germline V gene. The CDR3 loop is CASSPGQGGFEAFF. CDR3 coding DNA: TGTGCCAGCAGCCCCGGACAGGGAGGATTTGAAGCTTTCTTT.

The sample holds many counts of this clonotype. The chain recombines TRBV29-1 with TRBJ2-3, with TRBD2 matching over 10 bases. This CDR3 is built from 14 residues. Trimming at V came to 6 bases and at J to 4 bases, leaving 7 bases not matched to a gene. Germline V CDR1 and CDR2: SQVTM, ANQGSEA. CDR3 in amino acids: CSVAGLASADTQYF. DNA for the CDR3: TGCAGCGTCGCGGGACTAGCGTCCGCAGATACGCAGTATTTT.

This chain links TRBV29-1 with TRBJ2-3; tentative D call: TRBD2 (5 bases). Germline V lookup: CDR1 SQVTM, CDR2 ANQGSEA. CDR3 length: 14 residues. V was pared by 4 bases and J by 2 bases, with 13 bases between. The CDR3 DNA sequence: TGCAGCGTTGCGCGGGTTGCCGACACAGATACGCAGTATTTT. This sequence encodes CSVARVADTDTQYF.